This T cell receptor beta chain appears in the sequencing data of a study of CD8+ T cells in alopecia areata. cDNA serving as the sequencing template came from extracted, reverse transcribed RNA. Method: immunoSEQ multiplex PCR; TCRdb's copy keeps in-frame clones and lacks some. The sample contains about 110,000 clones, none of them singletons. Study results and limitations: Normal scalp had lower clonality than lesional scalp, with alopecia totalis/universalis lesions showing this most strongly.

V was pared by 0 bases and J by 0 bases, with 9 bases between. Germline V gene data show CDR1 as NNHDY and CDR2 as SYVADS. The CDR3 runs to 16 residues. This clone showed up many times. Antigen: not known. Gene labels here are mouse ones. Read data end 4 residues before the CDR3 end; the end is taken from the germline J gene. This clonotype was obtained from a C3H/HeJ mouse with alopecia areata. The mouse strain carries the MHC haplotype H2-k. Sequenced: lesional skin. The rearrangement joins TRBV13-3 to TRBJ2-2; possibly TRBD1 for D (6 bases). The CDR3 reads CASSDDRTANTGQLYF. The covered CDR3 bases are TGTGCCAGCAGTGATGACAGGACAGCAAACACCGGG.